Listed below are T cell receptor beta chains from one sample, sequenced in a study of cytomegalovirus exposure and HLA in healthy donors. The protocol was immunoSEQ multiplex PCR, while the TCRdb copy is restricted to in-frame clones and leaves out a portion. The data hold approximately 97,000 clones, with roughly 80% observed a single time. Sequenced sample: PBMCs. These receptors all come from a male donor in good health and CMV-seropositive. Each CDR3 is given with its conserved first and last residue. D genes are given only for firm matches. Size is stated for part of the rows, as once, few or many counts, or as a class when the clone is expanded.

D gene: -
clone size: -
V gene: TRBV19
J gene: TRBJ2-3
CDR3 protein: CASSMWQGSTDTQYF
CDR3 DNA: TGTGCCAGTAGTATGTGGCAGGGGAGCACAGATACGCAGTATTTT

D gene: -
clone size: -
V gene: TRBV12-1
J gene: TRBJ2-7
CDR3 protein: CASSPPRSRENKGSSYEQYF
CDR3 DNA: TGTGCCAGCAGCCCGCCAAGATCTCGGGAGAACAAGGGGAGCTCCTACGAGCAGTACTTC

D gene: -
clone size: -
V gene: TRBV9
J gene: TRBJ2-3
CDR3 protein: CASSPLPGEFGQDTQYF
CDR3 DNA: TGTGCCAGCAGCCCCCTCCCGGGGGAGTTCGGGCAAGATACGCAGTATTTT

D gene: TRBD2
clone size: -
V gene: TRBV6-1
J gene: TRBJ2-1
CDR3 protein: CASRGAGPLTNEQFF
CDR3 DNA: TGTGCCAGCAGGGGAGCGGGACCCTTGACCAATGAGCAGTTCTTC

D gene: TRBD1
clone size: -
V gene: TRBV11-3
J gene: TRBJ2-5
CDR3 protein: CASSLQGAGETQYF
CDR3 DNA: TGTGCCAGCAGCTTACAGGGGGCTGGAGAGACCCAGTACTTC

D gene: TRBD2
clone size: -
V gene: TRBV2
J gene: TRBJ2-7
CDR3 protein: CASSFSLAGSSYEQYF
CDR3 DNA: TGTGCCAGCAGCTTTTCTCTAGCGGGGAGCTCCTACGAGCAGTACTTC

D gene: TRBD1
clone size: -
V gene: TRBV7-7
J gene: TRBJ2-5
CDR3 protein: CASSTGRGIGETQYF
CDR3 DNA: TGTGCTAGCAGCACCGGCAGGGGGATAGGGGAGACCCAGTACTTC

D gene: TRBD1
clone size: -
V gene: TRBV9
J gene: TRBJ2-2
CDR3 protein: CASSLSGGWTGELFF
CDR3 DNA: TGTGCCAGCAGCTTATCAGGGGGCTGGACCGGGGAGCTGTTTTTT

D gene: TRBD1
clone size: -
V gene: TRBV15
J gene: TRBJ2-7
CDR3 protein: CATSVDRGDYEQYF
CDR3 DNA: TGTGCCACCAGCGTCGACAGGGGAGACTACGAGCAGTACTTC

D gene: -
clone size: once
V gene: TRBV12-2
J gene: TRBJ2-7
CDR3 protein: CASRLARRAGVGHEQYF
CDR3 DNA: TGTGCAAGTCGCTTAGCGCGGCGGGCAGGGGTCGGCCACGAGCAGTACTTC